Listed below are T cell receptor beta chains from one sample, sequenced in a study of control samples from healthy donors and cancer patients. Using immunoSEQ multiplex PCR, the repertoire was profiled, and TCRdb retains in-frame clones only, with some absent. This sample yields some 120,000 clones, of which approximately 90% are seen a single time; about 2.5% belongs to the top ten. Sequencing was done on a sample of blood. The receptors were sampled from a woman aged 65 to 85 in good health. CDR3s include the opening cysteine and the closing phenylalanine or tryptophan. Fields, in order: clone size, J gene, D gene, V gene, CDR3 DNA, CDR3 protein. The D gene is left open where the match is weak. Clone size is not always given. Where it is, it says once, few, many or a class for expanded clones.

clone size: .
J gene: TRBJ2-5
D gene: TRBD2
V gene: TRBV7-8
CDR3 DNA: TGTGCCAGCAGCTTCGGGGGGGCCGGAGAGACCCAGTACTTC
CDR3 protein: CASSFGGAGETQYF

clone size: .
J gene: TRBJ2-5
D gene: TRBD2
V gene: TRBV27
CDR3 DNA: TGTGCCAGCAGCGGGAGGGCAGTCCAAGAGACCCAGTACTTC
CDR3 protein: CASSGRAVQETQYF

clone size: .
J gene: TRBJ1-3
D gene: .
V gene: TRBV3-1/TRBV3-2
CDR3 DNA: TGTGCCAGCAGCCAAGGCCTTCACTCTGGAAACACCATATATTTT
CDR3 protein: CASSQGLHSGNTIYF

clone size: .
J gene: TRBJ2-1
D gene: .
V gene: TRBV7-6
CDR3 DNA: TGTGCCAGCAGCTTAGTGGGTACGGGGGATGCGTTCTTC
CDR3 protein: CASSLVGTGDAFF

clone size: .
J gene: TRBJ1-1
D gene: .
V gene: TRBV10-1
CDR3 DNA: TGCGCCAGCAGCCGGGGACCGACGAACACTGAAGCTTTCTTT
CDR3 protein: CASSRGPTNTEAFF

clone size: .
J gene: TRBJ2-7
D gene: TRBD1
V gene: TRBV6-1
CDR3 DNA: TGTGCCAGCAGTGAAGCGCTGGGGACAGGCCTATCCTACGAGCAGTACTTC
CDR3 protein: CASSEALGTGLSYEQYF

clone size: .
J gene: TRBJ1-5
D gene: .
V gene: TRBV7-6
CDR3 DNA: TGTGCCAGCAGCTTAGTTCCTCCGGTGTATAGCAATCAGCCCCAGCATTTT
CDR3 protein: CASSLVPPVYSNQPQHF

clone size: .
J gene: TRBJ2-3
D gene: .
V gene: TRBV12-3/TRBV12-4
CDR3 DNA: TGTGCCAGCGGGCCGTTGGCAGATACGCAGTATTTT
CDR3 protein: CASGPLADTQYF

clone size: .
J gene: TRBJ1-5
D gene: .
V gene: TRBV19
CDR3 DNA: TGTGCCAGTAGTATAGGTAGGCCAAATCATCAGCCCCAGCATTTT
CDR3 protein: CASSIGRPNHQPQHF

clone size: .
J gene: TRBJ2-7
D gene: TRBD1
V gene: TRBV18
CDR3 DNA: TGTGCCAGCTCACCATCTCCGGGACAGGGGACCTACGAGCAGTACTTC
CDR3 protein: CASSPSPGQGTYEQYF

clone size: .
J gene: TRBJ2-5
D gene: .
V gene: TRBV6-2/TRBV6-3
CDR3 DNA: TGTGCCAGCAGTTACGGTGGCTGGGGGGAGACCCAGTACTTC
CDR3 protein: CASSYGGWGETQYF

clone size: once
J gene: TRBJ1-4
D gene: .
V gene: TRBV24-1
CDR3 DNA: TGTGCCACCAGTGATGCCGGGACCTATAATGAAAAACTGTTTTTT
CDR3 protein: CATSDAGTYNEKLFF

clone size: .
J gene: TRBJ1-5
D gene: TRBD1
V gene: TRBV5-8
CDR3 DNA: TGTGCCAGCAGCCCCCAGGGGGCGGGCAATCAGCCCCAGCATTTT
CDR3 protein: CASSPQGAGNQPQHF

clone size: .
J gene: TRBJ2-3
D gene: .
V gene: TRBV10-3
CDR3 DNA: TGTGCCATCAGCCCCCCCGGGGAAGGGACAGATACGCAGTATTTT
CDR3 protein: CAISPPGEGTDTQYF

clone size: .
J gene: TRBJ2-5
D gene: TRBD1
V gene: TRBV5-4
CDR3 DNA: TGTGCCAGCAGCTTGGGGGGACAGGGGAGGGAGACCCAGTACTTC
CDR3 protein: CASSLGGQGRETQYF

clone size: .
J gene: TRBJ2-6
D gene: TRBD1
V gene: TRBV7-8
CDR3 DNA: TGTGCCAGCAGCGCGACAGGGGGCGCTTATTATGGGGCCAACGTCCTGACTTTC
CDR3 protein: CASSATGGAYYGANVLTF

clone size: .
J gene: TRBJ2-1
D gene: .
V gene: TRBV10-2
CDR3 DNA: TGCGCCAGCAGGGAGCTGGAAAGCTCCTACAATGAGCAGTTCTTC
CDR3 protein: CASRELESSYNEQFF

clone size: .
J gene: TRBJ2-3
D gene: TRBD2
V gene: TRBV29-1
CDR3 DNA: TGCAGCGGGTCATCCGGGCGGGGGGGCCCCCGGACAGATACGCAGTATTTT
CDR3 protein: CSGSSGRGGPRTDTQYF

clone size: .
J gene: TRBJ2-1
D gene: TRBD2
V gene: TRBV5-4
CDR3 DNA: TGTGCCAGCACCTCCGGGGGGGTCATGAGGAATGAGCAGTTCTTC
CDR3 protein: CASTSGGVMRNEQFF

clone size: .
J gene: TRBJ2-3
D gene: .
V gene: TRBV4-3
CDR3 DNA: TGCGCCAGCAGCCAAGTCGGCCGGGATACGCAGTATTTT
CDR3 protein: CASSQVGRDTQYF

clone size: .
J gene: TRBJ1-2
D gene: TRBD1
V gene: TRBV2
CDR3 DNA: TGTGCCAGCAGCCCCGGGACAGGGAATACTTACTTC
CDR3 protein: CASSPGTGNTYF

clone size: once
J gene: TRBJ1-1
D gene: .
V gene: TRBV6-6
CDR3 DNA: TGTGCCAGCAGTTACGAGCACCCTTTCTTT
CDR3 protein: CASSYEHPFF

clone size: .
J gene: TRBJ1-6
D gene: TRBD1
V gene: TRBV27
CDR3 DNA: TGTGCCAGCACCGTCCAGACAGGGTATTCACCCCTCCACTTT
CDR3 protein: CASTVQTGYSPLHF

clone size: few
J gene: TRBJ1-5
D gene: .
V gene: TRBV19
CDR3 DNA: TGTGCCAGTAGTATTTTGAGAGTCAATCAGCCCCAGCATTTT
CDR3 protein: CASSILRVNQPQHF

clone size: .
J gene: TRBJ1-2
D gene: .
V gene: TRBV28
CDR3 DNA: TGTGCCAGCAGTGGTGGACGGAGTAACTATGGCTACACCTTC
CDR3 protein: CASSGGRSNYGYTF

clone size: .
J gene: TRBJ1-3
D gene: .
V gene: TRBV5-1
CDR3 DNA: TGCGCCAGCAGCTTGGGACAGGCTTGGCCCATATATTTT
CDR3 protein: CASSLGQAWPIYF

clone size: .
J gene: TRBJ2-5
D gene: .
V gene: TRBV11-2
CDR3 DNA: TGTGCCAGCAGCTTCAAAGAGACCCAGTACTTC
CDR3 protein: CASSFKETQYF

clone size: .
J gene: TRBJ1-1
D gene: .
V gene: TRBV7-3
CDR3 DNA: TGTGCCAGCAGCTTAAAGATGGGGTACACTGAAGCTTTCTTT
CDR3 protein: CASSLKMGYTEAFF

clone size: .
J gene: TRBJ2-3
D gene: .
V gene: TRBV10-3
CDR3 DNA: TGTGCCATCAGTGGGGGGACCCTACAGGTGCCCACAGATACGCAGTATTTT
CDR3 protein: CAISGGTLQVPTDTQYF

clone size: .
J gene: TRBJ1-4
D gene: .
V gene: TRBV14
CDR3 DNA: TGTGCCAGCAGCCAAGACGCCCTTGCAACTAATGAAAAACTGTTTTTT
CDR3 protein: CASSQDALATNEKLFF

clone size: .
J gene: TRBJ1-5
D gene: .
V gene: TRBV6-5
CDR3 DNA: TGTGCCAGCAGACAGGGCAATCAGCCCCAGCATTTT
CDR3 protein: CASRQGNQPQHF

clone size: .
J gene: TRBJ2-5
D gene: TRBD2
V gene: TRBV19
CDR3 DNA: TGTGCCAGTAGTATAGGGGTAGCGGGGGGCCAAGAGACCCAGTACTTC
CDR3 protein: CASSIGVAGGQETQYF

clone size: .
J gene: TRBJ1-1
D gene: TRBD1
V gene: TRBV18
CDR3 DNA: TGTGCCAGCTCCGTGACAGGGGGAGAGGTCGCTGAAGCTTTCTTT
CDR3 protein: CASSVTGGEVAEAFF

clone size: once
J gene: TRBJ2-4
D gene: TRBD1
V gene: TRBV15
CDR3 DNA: TGTGCCACCAGCACGAGACAGGGGGGAAACATTCAGTACTTC
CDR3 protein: CATSTRQGGNIQYF

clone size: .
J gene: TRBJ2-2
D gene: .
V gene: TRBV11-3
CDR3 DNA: TGTGCCAGCAGCTTCAATGCTTACACCGGGGAGCTGTTTTTT
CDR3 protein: CASSFNAYTGELFF

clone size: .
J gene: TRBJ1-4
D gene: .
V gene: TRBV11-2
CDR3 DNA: TGTGCCAGCAGCTTCAGGGGTCGGGCTAATGAAAAACTGTTTTTT
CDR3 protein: CASSFRGRANEKLFF

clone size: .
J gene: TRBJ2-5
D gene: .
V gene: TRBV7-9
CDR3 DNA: TGTGCCAGCAGCTTAGGTCCTGGGCGGGGACTTGGGGAGACCCAGTACTTC
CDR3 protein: CASSLGPGRGLGETQYF

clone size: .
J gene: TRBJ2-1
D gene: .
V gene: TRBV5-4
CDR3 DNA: TGTGCCAGCAGCTTGGACCAGAGCTCCTACAATGAGCAGTTCTTC
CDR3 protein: CASSLDQSSYNEQFF

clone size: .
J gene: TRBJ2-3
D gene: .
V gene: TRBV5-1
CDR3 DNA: TGCGCCACCTCCGACGGTTATTCTAGCACAGATACGCAGTATTTT
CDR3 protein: CATSDGYSSTDTQYF

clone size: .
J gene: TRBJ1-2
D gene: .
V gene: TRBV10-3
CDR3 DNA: TGTGCCATCATGGATGGGGACTATGGCTACACCTTC
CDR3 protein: CAIMDGDYGYTF

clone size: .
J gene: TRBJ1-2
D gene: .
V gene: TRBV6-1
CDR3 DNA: TGTGCCAGCAGTGAAGGGAGGGTCGGGGGCTACACCTTC
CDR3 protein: CASSEGRVGGYTF

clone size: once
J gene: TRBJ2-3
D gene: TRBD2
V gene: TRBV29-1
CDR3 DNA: TGCAGCGTTGCATTTACGCGGGGGGGTGCAGATACGCAGTATTTT
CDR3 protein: CSVAFTRGGADTQYF

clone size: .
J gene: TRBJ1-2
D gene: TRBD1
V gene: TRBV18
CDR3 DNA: TGTGCCAGCTCAGGAAGGACAGGCTATGGCTACACCTTC
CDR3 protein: CASSGRTGYGYTF

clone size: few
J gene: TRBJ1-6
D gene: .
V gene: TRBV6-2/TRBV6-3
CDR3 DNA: TGTGCCAGCAGTTACCCCGGGCCGGGGAATAATTCACCCCTCCACTTT
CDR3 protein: CASSYPGPGNNSPLHF